Listed below are T cell receptor beta chains from one sample, sequenced in a study of PD-1 blockade in classical Hodgkin lymphoma. Only in-frame clones appear in the TCRdb table, and some are missing; sequencing was by immunoSEQ multiplex PCR. The data contain approximately 65,000 clones, about 91% of them singletons. Source: peripheral blood mononuclear cells (PBMCs), taken at baseline. Receptor source: a human donor with classical Hodgkin lymphoma. Both conserved end residues are part of each CDR3. A D gene is named only where the DNA matches it firmly. The size entry is marked missing in some rows and otherwise reads once, few, many or a size class.

TRBJ2-7 TRBV4-3 - - TGCGCCAGCAGCCAAGGAGGGTGGGGGGACAGCTCCTACGAGCAGTACTTC CASSQGGWGDSSYEQYF
TRBJ1-3 TRBV6-6 - - TGTGCCAGCAGGAAGACAGCTCTGACTGGAAACACCATATATTTT CASRKTALTGNTIYF
TRBJ2-7 TRBV7-9 - few TGTGCCAGCAGCTTAGGCAGGCGCGAGCAGTACTTC CASSLGRREQYF
TRBJ2-2 TRBV5-5 - - TGTGCCAGCAGCCCCCCCGGGACAACGAACACCGGGGAGCTGTTTTTT CASSPPGTTNTGELFF
TRBJ1-6 TRBV27 - - TGTGCCAGCAGTCCCTCGACCCCAATCTATTCACCCCTCCACTTT CASSPSTPIYSPLHF
TRBJ2-7 TRBV7-2 TRBD1 - TGTGCCAGCAGCCCAAGGACAGGGCCCGAGCAGTACTTC CASSPRTGPEQYF
TRBJ2-1 TRBV19 TRBD2 - TGTGCCAGTAGTGGGGGGGATACCTACAATGAGCAGTTCTTC CASSGGDTYNEQFF
TRBJ2-5 TRBV9 - - TGTGCCAGCAGGTCTGAGGGGGGGGACCGGGAGACCCAGTACTTC CASRSEGGDRETQYF
TRBJ2-7 TRBV27 - - TGTGCCAGCAGTTTGCATTTTTCCTCCTACGAGCAGTACTTC CASSLHFSSYEQYF
TRBJ2-2 TRBV14 - - TGTGCCAGCAGCCTGACAGGTAGAGCCGGGGAGCTGTTTTTT CASSLTGRAGELFF
TRBJ1-2 TRBV2 - - TGTGCCAGCAGTGAGTCAGGGTTCGGCTACACCTTC CASSESGFGYTF
TRBJ1-6 TRBV5-6 TRBD1 - TGTGCCAGCAGCCGGGACAGGACTAGCTCCTATAATTCACCCCTCCACTTT CASSRDRTSSYNSPLHF
TRBJ1-2 TRBV5-4 - - TGTGCCAGCAGCCCGGACCCCGGGACACCGAACTATGGCTACACCTTC CASSPDPGTPNYGYTF
TRBJ2-7 TRBV7-8 - - TGTGCCAGCAGCTTAGTCCGGGACACTTCCTACGAGCAGTACTTC CASSLVRDTSYEQYF
TRBJ1-3 TRBV6-1 - once TGTGCCAGCAGTGAAGATGGAGACAGATTCAGAAACACCATATATTTT CASSEDGDRFRNTIYF
TRBJ1-6 TRBV6-5 TRBD1 - TGTGCCAGCAGTTACTTGACAGGGGATAATTCACCCCTCCACTTT CASSYLTGDNSPLHF